This T cell receptor beta chain is from a study of T cells after yellow fever vaccination. TCRdb reprocessed the 5' RACE reads with MiXCR, giving one entry per CDR3 protein. The sample contains under 600,000 distinct CDR3 sequences, less than 25% of which appear only once. This clonotype was found a few times. Germline assignment: CDR1 DFQATT and CDR2 SNEGSKA (reference sequence). This CDR3 comprises 15 residues. V lost 3 bases and J lost 5; bases outside the gene matches: 8. The sequences come from PBMCs, collected approximately 22 days after the first yellow fever vaccination. This receptor was identified in a man younger than 35 who received the YFV17D yellow fever vaccine. This chain uses TRBV20-1 with TRBJ2-5; 11 bases line up with TRBD1. DNA for the CDR3: TGCAGTGCTAGTCGGGACAGGGGGTCGGGGGAGACCCAGTACTTC. This encodes CSASRDRGSGETQYF.